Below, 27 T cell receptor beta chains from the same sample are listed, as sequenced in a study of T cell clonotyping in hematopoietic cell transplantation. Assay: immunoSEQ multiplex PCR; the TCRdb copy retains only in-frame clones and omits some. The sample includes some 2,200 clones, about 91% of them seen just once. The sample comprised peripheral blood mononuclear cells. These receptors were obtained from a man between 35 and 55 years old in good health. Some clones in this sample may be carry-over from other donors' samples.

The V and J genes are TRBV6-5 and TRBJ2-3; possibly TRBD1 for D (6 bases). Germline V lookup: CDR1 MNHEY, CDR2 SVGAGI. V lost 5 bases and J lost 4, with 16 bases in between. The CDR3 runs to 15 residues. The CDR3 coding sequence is TGTGCCAGCAGTCGCAATACAGGGAACCCAGATACGCAGTATTTT. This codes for CASSRNTGNPDTQYF.

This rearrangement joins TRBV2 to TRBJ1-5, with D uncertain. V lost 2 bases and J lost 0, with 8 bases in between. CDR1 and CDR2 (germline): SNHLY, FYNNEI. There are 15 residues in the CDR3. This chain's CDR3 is CASSENTYSNQPQHF. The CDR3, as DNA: TGTGCCAGCAGTGAAAATACCTATAGCAATCAGCCCCAGCATTTT.

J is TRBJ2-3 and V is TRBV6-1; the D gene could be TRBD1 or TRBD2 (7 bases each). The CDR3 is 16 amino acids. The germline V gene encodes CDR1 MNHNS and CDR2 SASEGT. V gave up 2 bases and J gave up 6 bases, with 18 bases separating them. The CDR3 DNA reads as TGTGCCAGCAGTGAATATCGGCAGGGGGAGGGGGATACGCAGTATTTT. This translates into CASSEYRQGEGDTQYF.

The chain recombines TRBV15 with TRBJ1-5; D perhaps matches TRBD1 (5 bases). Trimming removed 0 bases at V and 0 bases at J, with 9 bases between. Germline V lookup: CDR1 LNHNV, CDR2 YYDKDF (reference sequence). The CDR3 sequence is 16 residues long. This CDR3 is CATSRDRGTSNQPQHF. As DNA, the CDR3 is TGTGCCACCAGCAGAGACCGGGGGACTAGCAATCAGCCCCAGCATTTT.

The CDR3 bases are TGTGCCAGCAGTGAACTGTCTATGGAGACCCAGTACTTC. The encoded protein is CASSELSMETQYF. The V call is TRBV2, the J call TRBJ2-5; D gene unclear. This CDR3 has 13 amino acids. V lost 2 bases and J lost 5, with 9 bases in between. CDR1 is SNHLY and CDR2 is FYNNEI in the germline V gene.

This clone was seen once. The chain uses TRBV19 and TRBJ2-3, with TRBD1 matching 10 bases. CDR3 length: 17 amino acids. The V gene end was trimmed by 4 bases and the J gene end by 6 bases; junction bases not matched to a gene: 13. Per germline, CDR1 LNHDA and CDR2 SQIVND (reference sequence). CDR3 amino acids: CASSKLDRGQKKDTQYF. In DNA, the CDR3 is TGTGCCAGTAGTAAACTAGACAGGGGGCAAAAGAAGGATACGCAGTATTTT.

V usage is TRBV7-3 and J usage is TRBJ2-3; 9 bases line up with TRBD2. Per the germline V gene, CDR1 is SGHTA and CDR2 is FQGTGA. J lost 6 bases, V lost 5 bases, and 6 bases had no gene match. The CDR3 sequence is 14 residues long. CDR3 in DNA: TGTGCCAGCAGCCGCGGGGGGGCGGAGGATACGCAGTATTTT. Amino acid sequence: CASSRGGAEDTQYF.

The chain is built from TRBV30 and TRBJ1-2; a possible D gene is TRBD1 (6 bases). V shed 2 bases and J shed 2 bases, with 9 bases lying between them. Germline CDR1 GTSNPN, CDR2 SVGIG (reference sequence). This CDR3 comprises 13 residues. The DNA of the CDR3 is TGTGCCTGGAGTCAACAGGGAAACTATGGCTACACCTTC. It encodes CAWSQQGNYGYTF.

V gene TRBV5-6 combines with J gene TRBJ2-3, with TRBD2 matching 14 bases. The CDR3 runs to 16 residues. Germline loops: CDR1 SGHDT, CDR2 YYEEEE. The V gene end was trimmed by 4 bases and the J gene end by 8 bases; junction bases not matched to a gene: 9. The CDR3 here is CASSRRLAGGHTTQYF. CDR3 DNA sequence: TGTGCCAGCAGCCGACGACTAGCGGGGGGGCATACTACGCAGTATTTT.

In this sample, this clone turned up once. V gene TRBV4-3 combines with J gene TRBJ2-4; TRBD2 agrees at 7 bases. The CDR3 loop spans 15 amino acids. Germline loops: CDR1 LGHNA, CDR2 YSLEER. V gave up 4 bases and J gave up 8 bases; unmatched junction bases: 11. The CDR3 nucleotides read TGCGCCAGCAGCCTTGGGGAAGCGGGGAGTGACATTCAGTACTTC. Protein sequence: CASSLGEAGSDIQYF.

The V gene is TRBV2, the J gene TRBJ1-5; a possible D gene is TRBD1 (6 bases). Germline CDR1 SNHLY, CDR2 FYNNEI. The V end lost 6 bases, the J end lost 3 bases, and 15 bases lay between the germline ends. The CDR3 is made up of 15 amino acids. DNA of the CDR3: TGTGCCAGCAGGGCAGGGACAATTGACAATCAGCCCCAGCATTTT. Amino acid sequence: CASRAGTIDNQPQHF.

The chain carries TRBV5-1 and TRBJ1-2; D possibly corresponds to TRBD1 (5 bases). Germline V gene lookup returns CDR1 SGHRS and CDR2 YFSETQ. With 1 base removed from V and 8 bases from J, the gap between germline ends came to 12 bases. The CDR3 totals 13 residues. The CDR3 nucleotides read TGCGCCAGCAGCTTGAGGACGGAGGGGGGCTACACCTTC. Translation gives CASSLRTEGGYTF. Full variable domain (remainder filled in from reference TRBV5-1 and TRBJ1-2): KAGVTQTPRYLIKTRGQQVTLSCSPISGHRSVSWYQQTPGQGLQFLFEYFSETQRNKGNFPGRFSGRQFSNSRSEMNVSTLELGDSALYLCASSLRTEGGYTFGSGTRLTVV.

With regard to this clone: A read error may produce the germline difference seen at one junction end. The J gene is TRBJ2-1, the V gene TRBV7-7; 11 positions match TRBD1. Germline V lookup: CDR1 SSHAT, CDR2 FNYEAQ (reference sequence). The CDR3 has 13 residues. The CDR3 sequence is CASSRDRGSEQFF. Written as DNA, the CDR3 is TGTGCTAGCAGCCGGGACAGGGGGAGTGAGCAGTTCTTC.

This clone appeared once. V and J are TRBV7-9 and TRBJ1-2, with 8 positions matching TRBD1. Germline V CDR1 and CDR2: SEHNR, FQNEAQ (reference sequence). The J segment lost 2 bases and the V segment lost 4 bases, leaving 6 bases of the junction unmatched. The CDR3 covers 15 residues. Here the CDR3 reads CASSYVTGGNYGYTF. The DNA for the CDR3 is TGTGCCAGCAGCTATGTTACAGGGGGAAACTATGGCTACACCTTC.

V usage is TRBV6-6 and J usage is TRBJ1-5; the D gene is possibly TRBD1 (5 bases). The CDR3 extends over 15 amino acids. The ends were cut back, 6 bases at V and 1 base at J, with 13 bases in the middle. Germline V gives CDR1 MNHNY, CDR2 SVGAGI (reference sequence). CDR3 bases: TGTGCCAGCAGACCCGGGACCCTCAGCAATCAGCCCCAGCATTTT. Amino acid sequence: CASRPGTLSNQPQHF.

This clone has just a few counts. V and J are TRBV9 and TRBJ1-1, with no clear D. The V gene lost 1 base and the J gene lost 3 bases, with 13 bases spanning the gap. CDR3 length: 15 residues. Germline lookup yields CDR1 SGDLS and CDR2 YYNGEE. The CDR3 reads CASSVPPGKDTEAFF. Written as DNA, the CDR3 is TGTGCCAGCAGCGTACCCCCGGGAAAGGACACTGAAGCTTTCTTT.

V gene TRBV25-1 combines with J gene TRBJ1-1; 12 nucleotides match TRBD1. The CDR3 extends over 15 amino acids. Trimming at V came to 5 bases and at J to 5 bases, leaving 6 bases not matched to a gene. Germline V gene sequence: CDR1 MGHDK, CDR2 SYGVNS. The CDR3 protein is CASSKPGQGATEAFF. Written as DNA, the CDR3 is TGTGCCAGCAGTAAACCGGGACAGGGGGCAACTGAAGCTTTCTTT.

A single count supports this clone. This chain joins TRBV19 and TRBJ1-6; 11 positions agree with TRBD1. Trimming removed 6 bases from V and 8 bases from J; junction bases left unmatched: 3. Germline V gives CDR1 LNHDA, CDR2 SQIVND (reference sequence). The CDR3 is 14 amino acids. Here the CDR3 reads CASRPGQGDSPLHF. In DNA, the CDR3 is TGTGCCAGTAGGCCGGGACAGGGGGATTCACCCCTCCACTTT. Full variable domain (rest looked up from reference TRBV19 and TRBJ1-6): DGGITQSPKYLFRKEGQNVTLSCEQNLNHDAMYWYRQDPGQGLRLIYYSQIVNDFQKGDIAEGYSVSREKKESFPLTVTSAQKNPTAFYLCASRPGQGDSPLHFGNGTRLTVT.

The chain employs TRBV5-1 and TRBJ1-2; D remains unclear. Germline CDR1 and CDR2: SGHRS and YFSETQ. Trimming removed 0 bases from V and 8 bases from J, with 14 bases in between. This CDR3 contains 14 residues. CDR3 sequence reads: CASSLGDSDGGYTF. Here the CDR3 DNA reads TGCGCCAGCAGCTTGGGGGATTCTGACGGGGGCTACACCTTC.

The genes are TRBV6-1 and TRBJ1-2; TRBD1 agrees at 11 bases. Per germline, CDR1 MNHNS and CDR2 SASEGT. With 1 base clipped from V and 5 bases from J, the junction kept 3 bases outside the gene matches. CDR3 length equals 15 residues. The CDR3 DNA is TGTGCCAGCAGTGAAGGGACAGGGGGCTATTATGGCTACACCTTC. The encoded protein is CASSEGTGGYYGYTF.

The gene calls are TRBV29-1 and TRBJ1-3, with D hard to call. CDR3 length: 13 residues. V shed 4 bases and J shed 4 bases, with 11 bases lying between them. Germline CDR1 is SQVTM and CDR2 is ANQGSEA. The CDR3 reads CSVGNSLGNTIYF. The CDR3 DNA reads TGCAGCGTTGGTAACAGCCTCGGAAACACCATATATTTT.

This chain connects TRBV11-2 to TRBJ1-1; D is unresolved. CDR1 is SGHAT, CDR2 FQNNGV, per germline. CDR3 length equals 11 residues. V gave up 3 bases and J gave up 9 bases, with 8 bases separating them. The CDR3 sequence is CASSFRTQAFF. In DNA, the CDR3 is TGTGCCAGCAGCTTCCGGACCCAAGCTTTCTTT.

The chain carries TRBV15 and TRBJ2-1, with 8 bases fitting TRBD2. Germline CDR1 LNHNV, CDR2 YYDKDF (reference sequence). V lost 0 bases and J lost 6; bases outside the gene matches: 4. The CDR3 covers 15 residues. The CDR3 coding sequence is TGTGCCACCAGCAGAGAAGTAGCGGGGCCCAATGAGCAGTTCTTC. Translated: CATSREVAGPNEQFF.

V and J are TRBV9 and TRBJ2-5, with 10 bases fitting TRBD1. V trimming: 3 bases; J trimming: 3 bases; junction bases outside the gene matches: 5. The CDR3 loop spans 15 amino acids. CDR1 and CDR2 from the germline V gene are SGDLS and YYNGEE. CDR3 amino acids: CASSAYGTGEETQYF. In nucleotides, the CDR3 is TGTGCCAGCAGCGCCTACGGGACAGGGGAAGAGACCCAGTACTTC.

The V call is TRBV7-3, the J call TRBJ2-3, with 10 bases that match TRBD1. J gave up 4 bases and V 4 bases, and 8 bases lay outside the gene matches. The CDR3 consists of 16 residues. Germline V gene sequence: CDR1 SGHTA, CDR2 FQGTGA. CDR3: CASSSQDRGLADTQYF. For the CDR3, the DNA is TGTGCCAGCAGCTCGCAAGACAGGGGGCTAGCAGATACGCAGTATTTT. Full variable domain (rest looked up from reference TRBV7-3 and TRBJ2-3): GAGVSQTPSNKVTEKGKYVELRCDPISGHTALYWYRQSLGQGPEFLIYFQGTGAADDSGLPNDRFFAVRPEGSVSTLKIQRTERGDSAVYLCASSSQDRGLADTQYFGPGTRLTVL.

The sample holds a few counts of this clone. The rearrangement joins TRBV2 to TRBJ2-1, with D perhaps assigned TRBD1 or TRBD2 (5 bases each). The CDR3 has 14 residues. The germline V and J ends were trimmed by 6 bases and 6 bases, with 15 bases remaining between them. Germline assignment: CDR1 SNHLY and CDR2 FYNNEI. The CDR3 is CASRDGTVINEQFF. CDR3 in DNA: TGTGCCAGCAGAGATGGGACGGTTATCAATGAGCAGTTCTTC.

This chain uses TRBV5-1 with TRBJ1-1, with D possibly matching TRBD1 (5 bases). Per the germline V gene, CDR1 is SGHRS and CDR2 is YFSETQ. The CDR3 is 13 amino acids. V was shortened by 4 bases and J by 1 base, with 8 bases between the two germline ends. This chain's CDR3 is CASSRQGNTEAFF. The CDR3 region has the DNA TGCGCCAGCAGCCGGCAGGGGAACACTGAAGCTTTCTTT.